These 15 T cell receptor beta chains share one sample of origin, sequenced in a study of shared clonotypes between healthy human individuals (TCRdb year 2020). The library relied on the immunoSEQ multiplex PCR assay. Not all clones reach the TCRdb copy of this immuneACCESS table, which keeps in-frame sequences only. Checked studies attribute under half of the gap to unresolved V genes and leave the rest unexplained. This sample gives 2.5 million or so clones in total; 90% to 95% of them show up just once. Around 0.14% of the sample belongs to the ten largest clones. Sequencing was done on a sample of naive CD4+ T cells sorted from blood. The label giving this sample's cell subset or site can be read as: CD45RA+ positively selected. Receptor source: a man younger than 35 in good health.

The chain recombines TRBV28 with TRBJ1-1; a weak D match, TRBD1 (6 bases). Germline V gene lookup returns CDR1 MDHEN and CDR2 SYDVKM. Trimming cost V 5 bases and J 10 bases, with 17 bases left between them. CDR3 length: 13 amino acids. Here the CDR3 reads CASSPPGTRRAFF. In DNA form, the CDR3 reads TGTGCCAGCAGTCCCCCAGGGACAAGGCGAGCTTTCTTT.

This clone occurred once. This chain joins TRBV9 and TRBJ1-4; tentative D call: TRBD1 (5 bases). CDR1 SGDLS and CDR2 YYNGEE come from the germline V gene. This CDR3 has 17 residues. The V end was cut by 4 bases, the J end by 0 bases, with 16 bases between. This CDR3 reads CASSYGGNGATNEKLFF. Written as DNA, the CDR3 is TGTGCCAGCAGCTATGGGGGGAATGGTGCAACTAATGAAAAACTGTTTTTT.

This clone was seen just once. The CDR3 region is CASSSIWTGSYEQYF. The CDR3 DNA sequence: TGTGCCAGTAGTAGCATATGGACAGGGAGCTACGAGCAGTACTTC. The V gene is TRBV19, the J gene TRBJ2-7; TRBD1 aligns across 8 bases. CDR1 is LNHDA, CDR2 SQIVND, per germline (reference sequence). Trimming at V came to 4 bases and at J to 3 bases, leaving 8 bases not matched to a gene. The CDR3 covers 15 residues. The whole variable domain, remainder taken from reference TRBV19 and TRBJ2-7, is DGGITQSPKYLFRKEGQNVTLSCEQNLNHDAMYWYRQDPGQGLRLIYYSQIVNDFQKGDIAEGYSVSREKKESFPLTVTSAQKNPTAFYLCASSSIWTGSYEQYFGPGTRLTVT.

The gene calls are TRBV28 and TRBJ2-3, with a weak D call TRBD1 (5 bases). The V gene lost 5 bases and the J gene lost 4 bases, with 10 bases spanning the gap. Germline CDR1 MDHEN, CDR2 SYDVKM. The CDR3 sequence is 13 residues long. CDR3 residues: CASSTQGPDTQYF. The CDR3 bases are TGTGCCAGCAGTACCCAGGGCCCAGATACGCAGTATTTT.

As for this clone: Other DNA sequences from this sample encode an identical CDR3 as well. This chain joins TRBV9 and TRBJ2-7; 9 nucleotides match TRBD2. Germline V CDR1 and CDR2: SGDLS, YYNGEE. The length of the CDR3 is 14 residues. The V gene end was trimmed by 2 bases and the J gene end by 2 bases; junction bases not matched to a gene: 2. The CDR3 spells CASSVTSGTYEQYF. DNA for the CDR3: TGTGCCAGCAGCGTGACTAGCGGTACCTACGAGCAGTACTTC.

The chain couples TRBV18 to TRBJ2-3; D is uncertain. CDR3 length equals 16 residues. With 3 bases removed from V and 0 bases from J, the gap between germline ends came to 13 bases. The germline CDR1 and CDR2 sequences are KGHSH and LQKENI. The CDR3 DNA is TGTGCCAGCTCACCCCTAGGGCTAGAGAGCACAGATACGCAGTATTTT. It specifies CASSPLGLESTDTQYF.

This chain links TRBV19 with TRBJ1-4, with TRBD1 matching 8 bases. This CDR3 contains 17 residues. Losses at the gene ends were 7 bases for V and 7 bases for J; bases not matched to a gene: 17. From germline, CDR1 is LNHDA and CDR2 SQIVND (reference sequence). CDR3 bases: TGTGCCAGTACCCGGAGTTTAAGACAGGGGTCTAGTGAAAAACTGTTTTTT. Amino acid sequence: CASTRSLRQGSSEKLFF.

This chain connects TRBV10-3 to TRBJ1-5; 7 nucleotides match TRBD1. Unmatched junction bases numbered 4, after V lost 5 bases and J lost 3 bases. CDR3 size: 14 residues. CDR1 is ENHRY and CDR2 is SYGVKD in the germline V gene. CDR3 coding DNA: TGTGCCATCAGTCCGGGACAGAACAATCAGCCCCAGCATTTT. This translates into CAISPGQNNQPQHF.

The rearrangement uses TRBV25-1 and TRBJ2-2, with D possibly matching TRBD1 (6 bases). V was cut by 5 bases and J by 1 base, with 17 bases left in between. The CDR3 is 17 residues long. Per the germline V gene, CDR1 is MGHDK and CDR2 is SYGVNS. CDR3: CASSSLDRVLNTGELFF. As DNA, the CDR3 is TGTGCCAGCAGTTCCTTGGACAGAGTCTTGAACACCGGGGAGCTGTTTTTT.

The genes are TRBV6-1 and TRBJ1-1; D not resolved. V was shortened by 0 bases and J by 3 bases, with 5 bases between the two germline ends. This CDR3 contains 13 residues. Per germline, CDR1 MNHNS and CDR2 SASEGT. The CDR3 sequence is CASSEARYTEAFF. CDR3 in DNA: TGTGCCAGCAGTGAAGCCCGATACACTGAAGCTTTCTTT.

This clone was observed a handful of times. The chain combines TRBV29-1 with TRBJ1-1; the match to TRBD1 covers 7 bases. The CDR3 runs to 12 residues. Trimming removed 8 bases from V and 9 bases from J; junction bases left unmatched: 12. Germline CDR1 and CDR2: SQVTM and ANQGSEA. The CDR3 region is CSFRPGTEKAFF. CDR3 bases: TGCAGCTTTAGACCCGGGACAGAAAAAGCTTTCTTT. Full variable domain (missing parts from reference TRBV29-1 and TRBJ1-1): SAVISQKPSRDICQRGTSLTIQCQVDSQVTMMFWYRQQPGQSLTLIATANQGSEATYESGFVIDKFPISRPNLTFSTLTVSNMSPEDSSIYLCSFRPGTEKAFFGQGTRLTVV.

This clone showed up just a few times. The gene calls are TRBV30 and TRBJ2-3, with 10 bases that match TRBD2. The V gene end was trimmed by 0 bases and the J gene end by 6 bases; junction bases not matched to a gene: 9. The CDR3 totals 16 residues. CDR1 GTSNPN and CDR2 SVGIG come from the germline V gene (reference sequence). CDR3 amino acids: CAWSVPWTSGSDTQYF. DNA for the CDR3: TGTGCCTGGAGTGTTCCCTGGACTAGCGGATCCGATACGCAGTATTTT.

This chain joins TRBV19 and TRBJ2-7; the D is unclear. Germline V gene lookup returns CDR1 LNHDA and CDR2 SQIVND (reference sequence). This CDR3 spans 13 amino acids. V was pared by 7 bases and J by 0 bases, with 10 bases between. The CDR3 DNA reads TGTGCCAGTATTTGGGCCCTCTCCTACGAGCAGTACTTC. This gives the protein CASIWALSYEQYF.

The chain carries TRBV2 and TRBJ1-6; 10 nucleotides line up with TRBD1. Germline CDR1 reads SNHLY; CDR2 reads FYNNEI. CDR3 length: 16 residues. With 7 bases clipped from V and 5 bases from J, the junction kept 8 bases outside the gene matches. The CDR3 spells CASNLPGTGDNSPLHF. DNA of the CDR3: TGTGCCAGCAACCTACCCGGGACAGGGGATAATTCACCCCTCCACTTT.

The chain uses TRBV9 and TRBJ2-7; possible D gene TRBD2, 5 bases. CDR1 is SGDLS, CDR2 YYNGEE, per germline. Trimming stripped 6 bases from V and 3 bases from J, with 19 bases between. This CDR3 has 15 amino acids. The CDR3 is CASTPDAEVFYEQYF. In DNA form, the CDR3 reads TGTGCCAGCACCCCCGACGCGGAGGTATTCTACGAGCAGTACTTC.